This T cell receptor (beta chain) was recovered during a study of T cells in Graves' hyperthyroidism and ophthalmopathy. Graves' hyperthyroidism was deemed stable given no ophthalmopathy progression within 18 months. General study findings and limits: Most thyroid clonotypes with frequency above 0.001 were detected in blood. A model built on 13 V-J features separated ophthalmopathy from stable hyperthyroidism.

RNA transcripts were the template for amplifying TCR beta CDR3 regions. In the first-round RT-PCR of the TCR CDR3, the HTBI primer set was used. TCRdb used MiXCR to reprocess the multiplex PCR reads, holding one entry per CDR3 protein. The sample carries about 610,000 distinct CDR3 sequences, about 45% recorded once. This CDR3 has 13 amino acids. Germline assignment: CDR1 MGHDK and CDR2 SYGVNS. About this clonotype: Its target is unknown.

The sequencing sample was made of peripheral blood or thyroid tissue (not recorded which). The TCR sequence derives from a woman between 18 and 30 years old with Graves' hyperthyroidism. The genes are TRBV25-1 and TRBJ1-5; TRBD1 matches at 9 bases. The CDR3 coding sequence is TGTGCTAGAGTGGACAGGGGAGGACAGCCCCAGCATTTT. This encodes CARVDRGGQPQHF.